This T cell receptor (beta chain) was sequenced in a study of T cells in Graves' hyperthyroidism and ophthalmopathy. The CDR3 is 12 amino acids. Germline V gene data show CDR1 as SGHKS and CDR2 as YYEKEE (reference sequence). Hyperthyroidism of Graves' type that showed no ophthalmopathy progression within 18 months was stable. This clonotype was seen only a few times. Germline and junction disagree at one end, which may indicate a read error. Researchers amplified the TCR beta CDR3 regions from RNA transcripts. The HTBI primer set served for first-round RT-PCR of the TCR CDR3. A single record per CDR3 protein comes from TCRdb applying MiXCR to the multiplex PCR reads. Of roughly 740,000 distinct CDR3 sequences listed, roughly 17% are singletons.

V gene TRBV5-5 combines with J gene TRBJ1-2; no definite D call. The sequencing sample was made of blood. This clonotype originated in a man younger than 35 with Graves' hyperthyroidism. CDR3 in DNA: TGTGCCAGCAGCCCGGACTCTCCCTTTACCGCCTTC. It codes for CASSPDSPFTAF.